This is a list of T cell receptor beta chains from one sample in a study of shared clonotypes between healthy human individuals. Produced via immunoSEQ multiplex PCR; TCRdb's table is partial and in-frame only. Of 730,000 or so clones in the sample, 72% were seen once. Sequencing used memory CD4+ T cells sorted from blood. These receptors all stem from a woman in her 30s in good health. CDR3s include the opening cysteine and the closing phenylalanine or tryptophan. A D gene is named only where the DNA matches it firmly. Size is omitted from some rows. Given values are once, few, many or a class for expanded clones.

v_gene	abundance	j_gene	d_gene	CDR3aa	CDR3nt
TRBV5-1	-	TRBJ2-2	TRBD1	CASRSGQGYTGELFF	TGCGCCAGCCGGTCGGGACAGGGGTACACCGGGGAGCTGTTTTTT
TRBV6-1	-	TRBJ2-4	TRBD1	CASSEGQGALAKNIQYF	TGTGCCAGCAGTGAAGGACAGGGCGCTCTAGCCAAAAACATTCAGTACTTC
TRBV4-2	-	TRBJ2-7	-	CASSQTGSYEQYF	TGTGCCAGCAGCCAGACTGGGAGTTACGAGCAGTACTTC
TRBV15	-	TRBJ2-7	-	CATSKRTDAYEQYF	TGTGCCACCAGCAAACGGACAGACGCCTACGAGCAGTACTTC
TRBV25-1	few	TRBJ2-3	TRBD2	CASSVSGRRTDTQYF	TGTGCCAGCAGCGTTAGCGGGAGGAGGACAGATACGCAGTATTTT
TRBV13	-	TRBJ2-1	TRBD2	CASSGGRGTSGHNEQFF	TGTGCCAGCAGCGGGGGAAGGGGGACTAGCGGGCACAATGAGCAGTTCTTC
TRBV6-1	-	TRBJ2-4	-	CASSEAQAGLKNIQYF	TGTGCCAGCAGTGAAGCGCAGGCAGGGCTAAAAAACATTCAGTACTTC
TRBV2	few	TRBJ2-5	TRBD2	CASSEGTRISEETQYF	TGTGCCAGCAGTGAAGGGACTAGAATATCTGAAGAGACCCAGTACTTC
TRBV28	-	TRBJ1-3	TRBD1	CASSSPGTGGNSGNTIYF	TGTGCCAGCAGTTCCCCCGGGACAGGGGGAAACTCTGGAAACACCATATATTTT
TRBV10-3	once	TRBJ2-3	-	CAISGRQPTGDTQYF	TGTGCCATCAGCGGCAGGCAGCCCACGGGAGATACGCAGTATTTT
TRBV5-1	-	TRBJ2-2	-	CASSPPSSGELFF	TGCGCCAGCAGCCCACCGAGCTCCGGGGAGCTGTTTTTT
TRBV2	-	TRBJ2-6	-	CASSEQGSAGANVLTF	TGTGCCAGCAGTGAACAGGGGAGCGCTGGGGCCAACGTCCTGACTTTC
TRBV19	-	TRBJ2-1	-	CASSISSAHSYNEQFF	TGTGCCAGTAGTATATCTAGCGCCCACTCCTACAATGAGCAGTTCTTC
TRBV5-3	few	TRBJ1-5	TRBD1	CARSRTGQVGSRINQPQHF	TGTGCCAGAAGCCGGACCGGACAGGTTGGTTCGCGAATTAATCAGCCCCAGCATTTT
TRBV19	few	TRBJ2-7	TRBD1	CATKQGYEQYF	TGTGCCACCAAACAGGGGTACGAGCAGTACTTC
TRBV10-1	many	TRBJ2-7	TRBD1	CASSESGQGLYEQYF	TGCGCCAGCAGTGAGTCGGGACAGGGTTTGTACGAGCAGTACTTC
TRBV30	many	TRBJ2-1	TRBD2	CAWSGGLASPRGEQFF	TGTGCCTGGAGTGGGGGACTAGCCTCTCCTAGGGGAGAGCAGTTCTTC
TRBV28	-	TRBJ1-5	TRBD1	CASRTSGTGSNQPQHF	TGTGCCAGCAGGACCTCCGGGACAGGGAGCAATCAGCCCCAGCATTTT
TRBV11-2	-	TRBJ2-1	TRBD1	CASSPDRGSYNEQFF	TGTGCCAGCAGCCCTGACAGGGGATCCTACAATGAGCAGTTCTTC
TRBV2	-	TRBJ1-4	-	CASRRSGTENEKLFF	TGTGCCAGCAGGCGGTCTGGGACGGAGAATGAAAAACTGTTTTTT
TRBV6-1	few	TRBJ2-1	-	CASSRHDNEQFF	TGTGCCAGCAGCCGACACGATAATGAGCAGTTCTTC
TRBV2	few	TRBJ1-5	-	CASSPQRYSNQPQHF	TGTGCCAGCAGTCCACAGCGGTATAGCAATCAGCCCCAGCATTTT
TRBV7-6	once	TRBJ2-3	-	CASSLVSGGTDTQYF	TGTGCCAGCAGCTTAGTCTCCGGGGGCACAGATACGCAGTATTTT
TRBV27	-	TRBJ1-4	-	CASRQGVGDEKLFF	TGTGCCAGCAGACAAGGGGTGGGTGATGAAAAACTGTTTTTT
TRBV4-1	-	TRBJ2-7	-	CASSEPAGGYEQYF	TGCGCCAGCTCTGAGCCAGCCGGGGGCTACGAGCAGTACTTC
TRBV5-8	-	TRBJ1-5	-	CASSLGQSNQPQHF	TGTGCCAGCAGCTTGGGGCAGAGCAATCAGCCCCAGCATTTT
TRBV6-4	-	TRBJ2-7	-	CASSDRLPKDF	TGTGCCAGCAGTGACAGGTTACCCAAGGATTTC
TRBV28	once	TRBJ2-7	TRBD1	CASSPTGYKAFEQYF	TGTGCCAGCAGTCCGACAGGGTACAAGGCCTTCGAGCAGTACTTC
TRBV27	few	TRBJ2-1	TRBD2	CASGSSGMYEQFF	TGTGCCAGCGGATCTAGCGGGATGTATGAGCAGTTCTTC